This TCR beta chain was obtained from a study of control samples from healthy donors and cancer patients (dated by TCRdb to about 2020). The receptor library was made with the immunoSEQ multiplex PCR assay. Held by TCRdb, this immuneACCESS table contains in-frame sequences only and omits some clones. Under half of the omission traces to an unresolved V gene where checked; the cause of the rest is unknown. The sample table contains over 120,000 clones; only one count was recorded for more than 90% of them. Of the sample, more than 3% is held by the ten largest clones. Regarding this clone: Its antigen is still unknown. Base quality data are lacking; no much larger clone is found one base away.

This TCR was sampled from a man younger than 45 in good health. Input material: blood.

The CDR3 region reads CSVAGQGDYGYTF. Read as DNA, the sequence is TGCAGCGTAGCCGGACAGGGGGACTATGGCTACACCTTC. Recombination connected TRBV29-1 to TRBJ1-2, and TRBD1 matches 10 of the central bases. CDR1 and CDR2, per the germline V gene, are SQVTM and ANQGSEA. Spanning cysteine to phenylalanine, the CDR3 consists of 13 amino acids. Only the CDR3 DNA is retained, 39 bases long and in frame from the first base. Relative to germline, V is missing 6 bases and J is missing 3 bases, with 4 bases of the junction outside any gene match.